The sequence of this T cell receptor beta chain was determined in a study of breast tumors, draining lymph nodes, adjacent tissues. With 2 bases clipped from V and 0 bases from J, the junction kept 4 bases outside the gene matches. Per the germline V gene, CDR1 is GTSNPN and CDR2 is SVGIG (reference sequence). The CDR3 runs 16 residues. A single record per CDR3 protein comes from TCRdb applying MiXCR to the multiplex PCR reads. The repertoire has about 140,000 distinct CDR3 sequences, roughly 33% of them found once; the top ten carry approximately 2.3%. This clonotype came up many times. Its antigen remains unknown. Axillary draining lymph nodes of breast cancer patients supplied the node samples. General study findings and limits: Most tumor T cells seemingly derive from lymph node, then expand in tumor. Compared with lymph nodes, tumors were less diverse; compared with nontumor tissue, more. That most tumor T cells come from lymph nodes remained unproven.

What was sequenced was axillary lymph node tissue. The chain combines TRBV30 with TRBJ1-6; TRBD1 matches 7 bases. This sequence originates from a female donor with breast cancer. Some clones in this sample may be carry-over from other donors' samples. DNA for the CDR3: TGTGCCTGGAGTTTGAAGGGGGCCTCCTATAATTCACCCCTCCACTTT. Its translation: CAWSLKGASYNSPLHF.